This T cell receptor (beta chain) originates from a study of cytomegalovirus exposure and HLA in healthy donors. General study findings and limits: Researchers counted around 180 TCR beta chains as cytomegalovirus-associated. A later analysis found TCR association rates differed by HLA locus, highest for DRB1 and lowest for HLA-C.

This cohort consisted of healthy bone marrow donors. Germline V gives CDR1 SEHNR, CDR2 FQNEAQ (reference sequence). CDR3 length equals 14 residues. This PCR relied on a set of 60 Vbeta primers and 13 Jbeta primers. The method was immunoSEQ multiplex PCR; TCRdb's version includes in-frame clones alone and lacks a portion of them. The repertoire holds about 120,000 clones, around 79% seen once, with around 1.4% in the top ten. A note on this clone: Its antigen remains unidentified.

The sequence was collected from a woman under 30 in good health and CMV-seronegative. The chain employs TRBV7-9 and TRBJ2-5, with a weak D call TRBD1 (5 bases). The DNA end lines up better with TRBJ2-7; the J call may be wrong. The sequenced material came from PBMCs. The CDR3 here is CASSHGTGNYEQYF. CDR3 DNA sequence: TGTGCCAGCAGCCACGGAACAGGTAACTACGAGCAGTACTTC.